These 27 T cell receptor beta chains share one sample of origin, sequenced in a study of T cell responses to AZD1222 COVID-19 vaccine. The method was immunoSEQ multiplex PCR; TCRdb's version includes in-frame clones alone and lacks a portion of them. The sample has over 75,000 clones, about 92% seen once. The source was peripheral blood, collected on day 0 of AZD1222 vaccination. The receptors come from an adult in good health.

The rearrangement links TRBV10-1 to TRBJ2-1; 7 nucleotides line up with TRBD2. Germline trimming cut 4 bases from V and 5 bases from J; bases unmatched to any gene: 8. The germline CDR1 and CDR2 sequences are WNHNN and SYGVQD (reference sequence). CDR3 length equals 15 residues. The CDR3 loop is CASSGAGVQDNEQFF. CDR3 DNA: TGCGCCAGCAGTGGGGCGGGAGTTCAGGACAATGAGCAGTTCTTC.

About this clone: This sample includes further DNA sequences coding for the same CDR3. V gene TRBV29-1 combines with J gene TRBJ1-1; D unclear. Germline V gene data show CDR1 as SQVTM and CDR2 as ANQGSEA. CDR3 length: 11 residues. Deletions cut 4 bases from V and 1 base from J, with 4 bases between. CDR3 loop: CSVVENTEAFF. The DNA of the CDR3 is TGCAGCGTTGTTGAGAACACTGAAGCTTTCTTT. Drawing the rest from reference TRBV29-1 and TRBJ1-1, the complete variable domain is SAVISQKPSRDICQRGTSLTIQCQVDSQVTMMFWYRQQPGQSLTLIATANQGSEATYESGFVIDKFPISRPNLTFSTLTVSNMSPEDSSIYLCSVVENTEAFFGQGTRLTVV.

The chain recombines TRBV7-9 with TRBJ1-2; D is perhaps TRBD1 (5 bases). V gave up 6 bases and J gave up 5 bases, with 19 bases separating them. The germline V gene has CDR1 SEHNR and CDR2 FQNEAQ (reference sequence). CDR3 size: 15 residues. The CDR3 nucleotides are TGTGCCAGCAGTCGCCGGGACCCGAAAGGGTATGGCTACACCTTC. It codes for CASSRRDPKGYGYTF.

The CDR3 sequence is CASSGSSGGRSYEQYF. The CDR3 nucleotides are TGTGCCAGCAGTGGATCAAGCGGGGGGCGCTCCTACGAGCAGTACTTC. The rearrangement uses TRBV6-1 and TRBJ2-7; TRBD2 matches 9 bases. Germline V gene data show CDR1 as MNHNS and CDR2 as SASEGT. The CDR3 loop spans 16 amino acids. Losses at the gene ends were 4 bases for V and 0 bases for J; bases not matched to a gene: 7.

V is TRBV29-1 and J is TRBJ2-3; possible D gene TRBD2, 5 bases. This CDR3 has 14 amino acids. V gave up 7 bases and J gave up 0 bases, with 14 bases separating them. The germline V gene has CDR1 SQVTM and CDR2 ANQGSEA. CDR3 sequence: CSECEGSSTDTQYF. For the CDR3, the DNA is TGCAGCGAATGCGAGGGTTCTAGCACAGATACGCAGTATTTT.

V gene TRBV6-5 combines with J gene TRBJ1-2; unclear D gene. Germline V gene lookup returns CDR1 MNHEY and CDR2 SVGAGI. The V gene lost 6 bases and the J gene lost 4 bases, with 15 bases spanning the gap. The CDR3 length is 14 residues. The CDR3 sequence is CASSPVDSAYGYTF. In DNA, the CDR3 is TGTGCCAGCAGCCCCGTTGATTCAGCCTATGGCTACACCTTC.

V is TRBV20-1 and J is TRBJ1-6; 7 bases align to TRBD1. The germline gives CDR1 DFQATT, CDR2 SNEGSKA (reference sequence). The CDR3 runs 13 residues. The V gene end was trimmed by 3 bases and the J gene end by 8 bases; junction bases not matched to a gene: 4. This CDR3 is CSASRQGDSPLHF. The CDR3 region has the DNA TGCAGTGCTAGTCGACAGGGCGATTCACCCCTCCACTTT.

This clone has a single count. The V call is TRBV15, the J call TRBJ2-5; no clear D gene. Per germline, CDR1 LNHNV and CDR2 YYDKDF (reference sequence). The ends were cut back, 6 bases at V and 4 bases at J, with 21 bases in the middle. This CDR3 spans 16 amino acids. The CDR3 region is CATSYTGSRVGETQYF. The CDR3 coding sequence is TGTGCCACCAGTTATACCGGATCAAGGGTCGGAGAGACCCAGTACTTC.

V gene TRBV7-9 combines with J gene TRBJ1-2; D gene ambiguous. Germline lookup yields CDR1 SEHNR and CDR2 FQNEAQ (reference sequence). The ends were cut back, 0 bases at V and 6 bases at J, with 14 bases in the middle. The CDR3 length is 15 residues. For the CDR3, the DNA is TGTGCCAGCAGCTTAGCCCGAGGGCGGGAAGATGGCTACACCTTC. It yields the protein CASSLARGREDGYTF.

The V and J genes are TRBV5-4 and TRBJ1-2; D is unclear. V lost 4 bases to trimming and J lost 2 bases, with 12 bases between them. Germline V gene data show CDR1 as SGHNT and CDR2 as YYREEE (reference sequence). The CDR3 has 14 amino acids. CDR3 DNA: TGTGCCAGCAGCCTCCTAGCGGGGAACTATGGCTACACCTTC. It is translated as CASSLLAGNYGYTF.

Here the CDR3 reads CASSEIGQGRYGYTF. The CDR3 DNA is TGTGCCAGCAGTGAAATCGGACAGGGTCGCTATGGCTACACCTTC. The chain couples TRBV6-1 to TRBJ1-2; TRBD1 agrees at 8 bases. The CDR3 loop spans 15 amino acids. The trim removed 2 bases at V and 4 bases at J, leaving 6 bases unmatched. Germline assignment: CDR1 MNHNS and CDR2 SASEGT.

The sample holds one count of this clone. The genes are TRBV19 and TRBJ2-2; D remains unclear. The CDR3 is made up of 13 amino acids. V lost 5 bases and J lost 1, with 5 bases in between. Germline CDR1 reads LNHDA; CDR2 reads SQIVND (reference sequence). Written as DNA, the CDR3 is TGTGCCAGTAGTCCATGGAACACCGGGGAGCTGTTTTTT. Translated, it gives CASSPWNTGELFF.

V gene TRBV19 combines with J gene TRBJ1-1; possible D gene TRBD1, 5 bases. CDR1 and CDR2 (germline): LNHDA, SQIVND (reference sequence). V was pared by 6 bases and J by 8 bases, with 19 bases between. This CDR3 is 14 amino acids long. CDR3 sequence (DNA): TGTGCCAGTAGGTCTCCGGAGGGACCGACGGAAGCTTTCTTT. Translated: CASRSPEGPTEAFF.

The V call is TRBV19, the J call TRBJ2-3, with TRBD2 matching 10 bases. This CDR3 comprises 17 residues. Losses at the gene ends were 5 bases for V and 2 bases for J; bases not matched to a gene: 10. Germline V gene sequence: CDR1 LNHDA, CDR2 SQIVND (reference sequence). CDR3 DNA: TGTGCCAGTAGTCCCCCGGCTAGCGGGAGACACACAGATACGCAGTATTTT. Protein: CASSPPASGRHTDTQYF.

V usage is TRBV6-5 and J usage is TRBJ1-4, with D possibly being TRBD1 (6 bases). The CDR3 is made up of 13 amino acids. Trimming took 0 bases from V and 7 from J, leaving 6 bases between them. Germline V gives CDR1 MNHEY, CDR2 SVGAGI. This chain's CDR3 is CASSYSDSEKLFF. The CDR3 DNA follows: TGTGCCAGCAGTTACTCGGACAGTGAAAAACTGTTTTTT.

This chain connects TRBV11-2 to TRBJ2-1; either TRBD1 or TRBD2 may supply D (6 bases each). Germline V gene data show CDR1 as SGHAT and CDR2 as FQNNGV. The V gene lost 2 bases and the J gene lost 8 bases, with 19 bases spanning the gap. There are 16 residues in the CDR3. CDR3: CASSLWGVGGQDEQFF. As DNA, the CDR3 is TGTGCCAGCAGCTTATGGGGTGTTGGGGGGCAGGATGAGCAGTTCTTC.

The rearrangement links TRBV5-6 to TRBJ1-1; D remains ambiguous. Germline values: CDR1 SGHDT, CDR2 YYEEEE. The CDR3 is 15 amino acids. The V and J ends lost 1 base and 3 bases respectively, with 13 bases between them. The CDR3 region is CASSLPGEVDTEAFF. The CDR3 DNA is TGTGCCAGCAGCTTGCCCGGGGAGGTCGACACTGAAGCTTTCTTT.

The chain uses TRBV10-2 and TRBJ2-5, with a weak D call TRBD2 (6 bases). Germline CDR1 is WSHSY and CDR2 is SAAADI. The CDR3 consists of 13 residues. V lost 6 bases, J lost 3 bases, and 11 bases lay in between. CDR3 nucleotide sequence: TGCGCCAGCAGCGGGACTTTAAAAGAGACCCAGTACTTC. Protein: CASSGTLKETQYF.

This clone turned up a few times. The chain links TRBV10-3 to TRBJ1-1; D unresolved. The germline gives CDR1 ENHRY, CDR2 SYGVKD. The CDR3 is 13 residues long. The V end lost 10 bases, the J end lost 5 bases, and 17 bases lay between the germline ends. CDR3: CASTEGAGTEAFF. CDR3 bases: TGTGCCAGCACCGAAGGCGCGGGGACTGAAGCTTTCTTT.

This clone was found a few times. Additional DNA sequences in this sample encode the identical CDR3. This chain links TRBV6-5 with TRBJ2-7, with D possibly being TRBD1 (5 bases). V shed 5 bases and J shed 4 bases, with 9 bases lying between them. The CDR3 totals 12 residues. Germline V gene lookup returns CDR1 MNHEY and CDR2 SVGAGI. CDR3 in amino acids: CASSPDRYEQYF. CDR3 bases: TGTGCCAGCAGTCCCGACAGATACGAGCAGTACTTC.

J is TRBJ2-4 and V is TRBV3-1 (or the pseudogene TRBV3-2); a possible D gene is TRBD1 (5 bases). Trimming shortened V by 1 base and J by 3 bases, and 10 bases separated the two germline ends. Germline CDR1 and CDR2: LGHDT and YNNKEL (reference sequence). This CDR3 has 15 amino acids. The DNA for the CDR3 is TGTGCCAGCAGCCAAGCAGGGTTAGGCAAAAACATTCAGTACTTC. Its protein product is CASSQAGLGKNIQYF.

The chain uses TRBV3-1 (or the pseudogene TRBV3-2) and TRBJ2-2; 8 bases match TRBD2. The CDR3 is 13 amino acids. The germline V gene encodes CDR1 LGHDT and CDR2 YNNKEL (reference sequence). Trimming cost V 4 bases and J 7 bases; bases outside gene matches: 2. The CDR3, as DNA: TGTGCCAGCAGCCCGGGAGGGATCGGGGAGCTGTTTTTT. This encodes CASSPGGIGELFF.

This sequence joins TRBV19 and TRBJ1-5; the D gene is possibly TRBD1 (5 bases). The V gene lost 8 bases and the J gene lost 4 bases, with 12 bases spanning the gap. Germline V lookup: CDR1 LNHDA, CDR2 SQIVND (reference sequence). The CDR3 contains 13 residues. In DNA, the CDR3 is TGTGCCAGTGCCGGGACTGTAAATCAGCCCCAGCATTTT. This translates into CASAGTVNQPQHF.

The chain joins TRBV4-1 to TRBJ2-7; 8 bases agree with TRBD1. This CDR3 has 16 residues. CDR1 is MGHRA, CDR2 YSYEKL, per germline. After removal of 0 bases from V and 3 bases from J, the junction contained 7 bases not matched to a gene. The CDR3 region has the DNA TGCGCCAGCAGCCAAGATTCTTCGGGGACAGGCTACGAGCAGTACTTC. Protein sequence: CASSQDSSGTGYEQYF.

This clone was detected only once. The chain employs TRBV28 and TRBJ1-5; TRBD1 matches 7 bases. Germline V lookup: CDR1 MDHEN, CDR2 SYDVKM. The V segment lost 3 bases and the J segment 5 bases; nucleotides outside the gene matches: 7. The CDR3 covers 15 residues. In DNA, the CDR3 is TGTGCCAGCAGTTTCTCCCGAACAGGGGATCAGCCCCAGCATTTT. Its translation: CASSFSRTGDQPQHF.

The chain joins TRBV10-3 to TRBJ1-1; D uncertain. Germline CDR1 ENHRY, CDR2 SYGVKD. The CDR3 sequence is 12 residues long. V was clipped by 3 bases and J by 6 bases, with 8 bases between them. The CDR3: CAISDLTAEAFF. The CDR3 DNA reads TGTGCCATCAGTGATTTGACGGCTGAAGCTTTCTTT.

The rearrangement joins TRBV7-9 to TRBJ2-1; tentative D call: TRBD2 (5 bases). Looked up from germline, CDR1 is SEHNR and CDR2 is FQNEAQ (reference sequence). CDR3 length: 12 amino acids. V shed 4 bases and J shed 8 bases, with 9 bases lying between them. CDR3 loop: CASSSTSHEQFF. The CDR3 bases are TGTGCCAGCAGCTCCACTAGTCATGAGCAGTTCTTC.